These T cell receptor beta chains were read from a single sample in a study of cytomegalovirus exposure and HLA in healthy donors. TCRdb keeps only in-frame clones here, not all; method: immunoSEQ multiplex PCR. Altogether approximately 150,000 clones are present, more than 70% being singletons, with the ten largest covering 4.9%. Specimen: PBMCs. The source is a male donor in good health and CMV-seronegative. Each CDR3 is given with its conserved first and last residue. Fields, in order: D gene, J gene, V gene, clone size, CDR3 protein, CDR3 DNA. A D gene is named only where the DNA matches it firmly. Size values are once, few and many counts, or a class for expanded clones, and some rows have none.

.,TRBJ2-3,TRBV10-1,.,CARTPGPNLTDTQYF,TGCGCCAGAACCCCAGGCCCTAATTTGACAGATACGCAGTATTTT
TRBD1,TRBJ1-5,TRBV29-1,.,CSVGGVGQDQPQHF,TGCAGCGTCGGAGGGGTGGGACAGGACCAGCCCCAGCATTTT
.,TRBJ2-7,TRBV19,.,CASSIHGNEQYF,TGTGCCAGTAGTATCCATGGCAACGAGCAGTACTTC
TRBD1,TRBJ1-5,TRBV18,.,CASSPQGEQPQHF,TGTGCCAGCTCACCTCAGGGGGAGCAGCCCCAGCATTTT
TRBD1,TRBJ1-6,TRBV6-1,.,CASGPGQYNSPLHF,TGTGCCAGCGGTCCGGGACAGTATAATTCACCCCTCCACTTT
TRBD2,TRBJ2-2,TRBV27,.,CASSLRLAGGSITGELFF,TGTGCCAGCAGTTTAAGACTAGCGGGAGGTTCGATCACCGGGGAGCTGTTTTTT
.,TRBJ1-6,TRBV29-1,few,CSVKSSYNSPLHF,TGCAGCGTCAAGAGCTCCTATAATTCACCCCTCCACTTT
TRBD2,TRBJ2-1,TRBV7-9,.,CASSSPGNGRVYNEQFF,TGTGCCAGCAGCTCCCCGGGTAACGGGAGGGTTTACAATGAGCAGTTCTTC
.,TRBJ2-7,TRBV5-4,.,CASSSNSYEQYF,TGTGCCAGCAGCTCCAACTCCTACGAGCAGTACTTC
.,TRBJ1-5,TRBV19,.,CASSIGAQPQHF,TGTGCCAGTAGTATAGGGGCCCAGCCCCAGCATTTT
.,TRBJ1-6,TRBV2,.,CASSDHFSPLHF,TGTGCCAGCAGTGACCATTTTTCACCCCTCCACTTT
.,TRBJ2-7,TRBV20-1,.,CSASPPGEQYF,TGCAGTGCTAGCCCCCCGGGCGAGCAGTACTTC
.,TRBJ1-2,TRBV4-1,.,CASSPQKGSGFHGYTF,TGCGCCAGCAGCCCACAAAAAGGATCGGGGTTCCATGGCTACACCTTC
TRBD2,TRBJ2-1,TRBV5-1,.,CASSWGTSGGNEQFF,TGCGCCAGCAGCTGGGGGACTAGCGGGGGGAATGAGCAGTTCTTC
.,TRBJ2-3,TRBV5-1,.,CASSESGGADTQYF,TGCGCCAGCAGCGAGAGCGGAGGGGCGGATACGCAGTATTTT
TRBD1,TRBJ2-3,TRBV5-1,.,CASSWGTGFRGGTDTQYF,TGCGCCAGCAGCTGGGGGACAGGATTCAGGGGCGGCACAGATACGCAGTATTTT
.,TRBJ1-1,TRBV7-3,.,CASSLRAGGRNTEAFF,TGTGCCAGCAGCTTAAGGGCGGGGGGGAGGAACACTGAAGCTTTCTTT
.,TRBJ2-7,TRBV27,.,CASSLSGGIGYEQYF,TGTGCCAGCAGTTTATCTGGCGGGATTGGGTACGAGCAGTACTTC
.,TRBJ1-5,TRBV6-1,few,CASSTDRSNQPQHF,TGTGCCAGCAGTACCGACAGGAGCAATCAGCCCCAGCATTTT
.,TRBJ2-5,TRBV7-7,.,CASSLRDSPVETQYF,TGTGCCAGCAGCCTCAGGGACTCCCCGGTGGAGACCCAGTACTTC
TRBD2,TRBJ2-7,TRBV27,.,CASRFLAGASYEQYF,TGTGCCAGCCGCTTTCTAGCGGGAGCCAGCTACGAGCAGTACTTC
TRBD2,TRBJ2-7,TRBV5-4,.,CASSYGTSGPPVEQYF,TGTGCCAGCAGCTATGGGACTAGCGGGCCGCCGGTCGAGCAGTACTTC
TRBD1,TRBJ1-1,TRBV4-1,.,CASSSRISGQGSTEAFF,TGCGCCAGCAGCTCCAGAATTTCGGGACAGGGGAGTACTGAAGCTTTCTTT
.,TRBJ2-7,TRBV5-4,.,CASSLVGADTYEQYF,TGTGCCAGCAGCTTAGTTGGGGCGGATACCTACGAGCAGTACTTC
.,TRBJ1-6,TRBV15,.,CATSRGDGYSPLHF,TGTGCCACCAGCAGAGGTGACGGGTATTCACCCCTCCACTTT
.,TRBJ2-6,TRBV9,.,CASSAMSSGANVLTF,TGTGCCAGCAGCGCCATGAGCTCTGGGGCCAACGTCCTGACTTTC
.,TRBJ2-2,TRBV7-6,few,CASSFDRTGELFF,TGTGCCAGCAGCTTTGACAGAACCGGGGAGCTGTTTTTT
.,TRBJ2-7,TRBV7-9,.,CASSPQNSPKQYF,TGTGCCAGCAGCCCTCAAAACAGTCCTAAGCAGTACTTC
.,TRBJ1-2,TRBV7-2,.,CASSLAAGIDGYTF,TGTGCCAGCAGCTTAGCGGCAGGGATTGATGGCTACACCTTC